Here is one T cell receptor beta chain with its context. Its antigen is undetermined. UMI labels and 5' RACE were used to prepare the TRB cDNA libraries. After re-calling the 5' RACE reads, TCRdb lists one entry per CDR3 protein, DNA absent. Reported are over 50,000 distinct CDR3 sequences; the ten largest clones contain roughly 0.8%. This CDR3 is 19 amino acids long. Germline V lookup: CDR1 LGHNA, CDR2 YSLEER. This entry belongs to a study of CXCR3-negative and CXCR3-positive naive CD8 T cells. General study points: For CXCR3-positive naive cells, TRB CDR3s were more hydrophobic than those of CXCR3-negative naive cells.

V and J are TRBV4-3 and TRBJ2-3; TCRdb's D gene call, TRBD2, goes unchecked for lack of DNA. The specimen was naive CXCR3+ CD8+ T cells from blood. Indicated subset: CD45RO-CCR7+CD27+CD95- naive CD8+ T cells expressing CXCR3 (TNR3+). The receptor was isolated from a human donor in good health. Some clones in this sample may be carry-over from other donors' samples. This CDR3 reads CASSRFGLAGGYDTDTQYF.